These 30 T cell receptor beta chains share one sample of origin, sequenced in a study of shared clonotypes between healthy human individuals. TCRdb's copy holds only in-frame clones and misses some; the assay was immunoSEQ multiplex PCR. Of hundreds of thousands of clones detected, about 96% appear once; the ten largest clones hold less than 0.25%. Naivety among CD8 cells was defined by CD45RO negativity and positive CCR7 selection, thereby excluding terminally differentiated effector memory CD45RA+ cells. Material for sequencing was naive CD8+ T cells sorted from blood. These TCRs come from a man aged 25-40 years in good health.

This clone was seen only once. The same CDR3 is also encoded by other DNA sequences in this sample. The chain joins TRBV7-9 to TRBJ2-7, with TRBD1 identical over 7 bases. The CDR3 is 12 amino acids. The V segment lost 4 bases and the J segment 4 bases; nucleotides outside the gene matches: 1. CDR1 is SEHNR and CDR2 is FQNEAQ in the germline V gene (reference sequence). The CDR3 region is CASSSQGYEQYF. CDR3 sequence (DNA): TGTGCCAGCAGCTCACAGGGGTACGAGCAGTACTTC. Based on the CDR3 plus reference TRBV7-9 and TRBJ2-7, the full variable domain is DTGVSQNPRHKITKRGQNVTFRCDPISEHNRLYWYRQTLGQGPEFLTYFQNEAQLEKSRLLSDRFSAERPKGSFSTLEIQRTEQGDSAMYLCASSSQGYEQYFGPGTRLTVT.

A note on this clone: Other DNA sequences from this sample encode an identical CDR3 as well. The V gene is TRBV14, the J gene TRBJ2-3; D gene ambiguous. Germline V gene data show CDR1 as SGHDN and CDR2 as FVKESK. Trimming pared 1 base from V and 3 bases from J, leaving 5 bases between. The CDR3 consists of 13 residues. Here the CDR3 DNA reads TGTGCCAGCAGCCAAGTGGGGACAGATACGCAGTATTTT. Protein: CASSQVGTDTQYF.

This chain links TRBV7-9 with TRBJ1-4; the D is unclear. CDR3 length: 15 residues. Germline V lookup: CDR1 SEHNR, CDR2 FQNEAQ (reference sequence). V gave up 1 base and J gave up 7 bases, with 13 bases separating them. The CDR3 sequence: CASSLGTPRIEKLFF. CDR3 DNA sequence: TGTGCCAGCAGCTTAGGTACCCCCCGGATTGAAAAACTGTTTTTT.

The V and J genes are TRBV4-1 and TRBJ2-4, with a possible D match to TRBD1 (5 bases). Germline-derived CDR1 and CDR2 are MGHRA and YSYEKL. The CDR3 consists of 13 residues. Deletions cut 9 bases from V and 0 bases from J, with 9 bases between. CDR3 residues: CASQDRAKNIQYF. CDR3 nucleotide sequence: TGCGCCAGTCAAGACAGAGCCAAAAACATTCAGTACTTC.

The chain combines TRBV5-8 with TRBJ1-4; 12 bases match TRBD1. The germline CDR1 and CDR2 sequences are SGHTS and YDEGEE. V shed 4 bases, J shed 5 bases, and the junction held 12 bases outside the gene matches. This CDR3 region has 18 residues. CDR3 nucleotides: TGTGCCAGCAGCCAACTGCCAGGGACAGGGGGCCGGAATGAAAAACTGTTTTTT. Protein sequence: CASSQLPGTGGRNEKLFF.

The V call is TRBV15, the J call TRBJ1-2; D may be TRBD1 (5 bases). The V and J ends lost 8 bases and 3 bases respectively, with 13 bases between them. The CDR3 has 13 amino acids. Germline loops: CDR1 LNHNV, CDR2 YYDKDF (reference sequence). This CDR3 is CATSGRDDYGYTF. CDR3 nucleotide sequence: TGTGCCACCTCCGGCAGGGATGACTATGGCTACACCTTC.

The chain recombines TRBV7-6 with TRBJ2-1; tentative D call: TRBD1 (5 bases). The CDR3 loop spans 15 amino acids. Per the germline V gene, CDR1 is SGHVS and CDR2 is FNYEAQ. Deletions cut 2 bases from V and 3 bases from J, with 11 bases between. The CDR3 reads CASSLSQGIYNEQFF. In DNA form, the CDR3 reads TGTGCCAGCAGCTTAAGCCAGGGTATCTACAATGAGCAGTTCTTC.

The V and J genes are TRBV9 and TRBJ1-2; D possibly corresponds to TRBD1 (6 bases). The CDR3 consists of 15 residues. Deletions cut 4 bases from V and 6 bases from J, with 19 bases between. The germline V gene encodes CDR1 SGDLS and CDR2 YYNGEE. The CDR3 sequence is CASSPSGAEINGYTF. In DNA, the CDR3 is TGTGCCAGCAGCCCCTCGGGGGCCGAAATTAATGGCTACACCTTC.

This chain connects TRBV6-5 to TRBJ1-1; D uncertain. The CDR3 has 13 amino acids. Germline assignment: CDR1 MNHEY and CDR2 SVGAGI. V lost 6 bases and J lost 1, with 9 bases in between. This CDR3 is CASRDGQNTEAFF. DNA for the CDR3: TGTGCCAGCAGGGACGGGCAGAACACTGAAGCTTTCTTT.

The rearrangement links TRBV18 to TRBJ2-1; no reliable D call. Germline V CDR1 and CDR2: KGHSH, LQKENI. CDR3 length: 16 residues. V was clipped by 4 bases and J by 3 bases, with 16 bases between them. The CDR3 is CASSQTTPTHYNEQFF. Written as DNA, the CDR3 is TGTGCCAGCTCACAAACGACTCCCACGCACTACAATGAGCAGTTCTTC.

The chain links TRBV25-1 to TRBJ2-3; possibly TRBD2 for D (6 bases). V lost 7 bases and J lost 7, with 12 bases in between. Germline-derived CDR1 and CDR2 are MGHDK and SYGVNS. CDR3 length equals 12 residues. The CDR3, as DNA: TGTGCCAGCAACCAAGCGGGCCATACGCAGTATTTT. This codes for CASNQAGHTQYF.

The V call is TRBV7-9, the J call TRBJ2-1; 8 nucleotides match TRBD2. This CDR3 has 16 residues. V was pared by 1 base and J by 4 bases, with 6 bases of the junction left unmatched. Germline V gives CDR1 SEHNR, CDR2 FQNEAQ (reference sequence). CDR3 sequence: CASSLVRTSYYNEQFF. The CDR3 bases are TGTGCCAGCAGCTTAGTCCGGACTAGCTATTACAATGAGCAGTTCTTC.

The gene calls are TRBV5-5 and TRBJ2-7; D is possibly TRBD1 or TRBD2 (5 bases each). V was shortened by 1 base and J by 2 bases, with 13 bases between the two germline ends. Germline-derived CDR1 and CDR2 are SGHKS and YYEKEE (reference sequence). This CDR3 is 15 amino acids long. The CDR3 spells CASSLSGTGTYEQYF. CDR3 nucleotide sequence: TGTGCCAGCAGCTTGAGTGGGACCGGAACCTACGAGCAGTACTTC.

This chain's CDR3 is CASSSQGETEAFF. In nucleotides, the CDR3 is TGTGCCAGCAGTTCTCAGGGGGAAACTGAAGCTTTCTTT. The chain couples TRBV13 to TRBJ1-1, with 7 bases aligning to TRBD1. With V trimmed by 6 bases and J by 5 bases, 6 bases remained unmatched. The CDR3 covers 13 residues. Germline CDR1 is PRHDT and CDR2 is FYEKMQ (reference sequence).

V is TRBV7-9 and J is TRBJ2-7; 11 nucleotides match TRBD2. The CDR3 contains 13 residues. J was trimmed by 13 bases and V by 6 bases; bases with no gene match: 11. CDR1 is SEHNR, CDR2 FQNEAQ, per germline (reference sequence). The CDR3 sequence: CASRPKLAGASYF. The DNA of the CDR3 is TGTGCCAGCAGGCCTAAACTAGCGGGAGCTTCCTACTTC.

The chain employs TRBV15 and TRBJ2-7; TRBD1 aligns across 7 bases. With 2 bases clipped from V and 4 bases from J, the junction kept 5 bases outside the gene matches. This CDR3 comprises 14 residues. Germline values: CDR1 LNHNV, CDR2 YYDKDF (reference sequence). CDR3 sequence: CATSRPRGLYEQYF. The CDR3 bases are TGTGCCACCAGCAGACCAAGGGGGCTATACGAGCAGTACTTC.

J is TRBJ2-7 and V is TRBV9; D possibly corresponds to TRBD2 (5 bases). V was cut by 1 base and J by 2 bases, with 13 bases left in between. The CDR3 is made up of 15 amino acids. Germline CDR1 SGDLS, CDR2 YYNGEE. In DNA, the CDR3 is TGTGCCAGCAGCGTACTGGCGGGCCCAACCTACGAGCAGTACTTC. It yields the protein CASSVLAGPTYEQYF.

This chain joins TRBV6-5 and TRBJ2-7, with 9 bases fitting TRBD1. Looked up from germline, CDR1 is MNHEY and CDR2 is SVGAGI. The CDR3 spans 14 residues. The ends lost 7 bases at V and 5 bases at J; junction bases unmatched: 9. CDR3 amino acids: CASKVGQGGNEQYF. The CDR3 DNA sequence: TGTGCCAGCAAAGTGGGACAGGGTGGCAACGAGCAGTACTTC.

Of note for this clone: Other DNA sequences in the sample encode the same CDR3. This sequence joins TRBV11-2 and TRBJ1-1, with TRBD1 identical over 7 bases. From germline, CDR1 is SGHAT and CDR2 FQNNGV. There are 14 residues in the CDR3. V shed 1 base and J 4 bases; nucleotides not matched to a gene: 3. The CDR3 region is CASSLAPGGTEAFF. Here the CDR3 DNA reads TGTGCCAGCAGCTTAGCTCCAGGGGGCACTGAAGCTTTCTTT.

The chain combines TRBV7-8 with TRBJ2-7; possibly TRBD1 for D (6 bases). There are 16 residues in the CDR3. Trimming took 3 bases from V and 1 from J, leaving 16 bases between them. Germline V gene lookup returns CDR1 SGHVS and CDR2 FQNEAQ. For the CDR3, the DNA is TGTGCCAGCAGCTTTTTTGGGACAAGGACATCCTACGAGCAGTACTTC. It is translated as CASSFFGTRTSYEQYF.

The rearrangement uses TRBV6-5 and TRBJ2-5; 9 bases match TRBD1. CDR1 MNHEY and CDR2 SVGAGI come from the germline V gene. The junction had 14 bases not matched to a gene; V was cut back by 11 bases and J by 4 bases. The CDR3 length is 15 residues. CDR3 in amino acids: CAVRQGGSFSETQYF. Here the CDR3 DNA reads TGTGCCGTTAGACAGGGGGGATCGTTTTCAGAGACCCAGTACTTC.

The chain carries TRBV14 and TRBJ2-7; unclear D gene. V gave up 1 base and J gave up 11 bases, with 9 bases separating them. Germline CDR1 and CDR2: SGHDN and FVKESK. There are 11 residues in the CDR3. CDR3 region: CASSQVPEKYF. The CDR3 nucleotides are TGTGCCAGCAGCCAAGTGCCAGAAAAGTACTTC.

Here the CDR3 DNA reads TGTGCCAGCTCACCACCCGGGGGCTCCTACGAGCAGTACTTC. Protein: CASSPPGGSYEQYF. V is TRBV18 and J is TRBJ2-7; the D gene is possibly TRBD2 (6 bases). CDR3 length equals 14 residues. Per germline, CDR1 KGHSH and CDR2 LQKENI. Trimming pared 0 bases from V and 0 bases from J, leaving 6 bases between. The whole variable domain, remainder taken from reference TRBV18 and TRBJ2-7, is NAGVMQNPRHLVRRRGQEARLRCSPMKGHSHVYWYRQLPEEGLKFMVYLQKENIIDESGMPKERFSAEFPKEGPSILRIQQVVRGDSAAYFCASSPPGGSYEQYFGPGTRLTVT.

The genes are TRBV12-5 and TRBJ2-1, with D uncertain. CDR1 is LGHNT, CDR2 FRNRAP, per germline. V was trimmed by 5 bases and J by 10 bases, leaving 12 bases between them. The CDR3 contains 12 residues. In DNA form, the CDR3 reads TGTGCTAGTGGTCATAGCTTGGACGAGCAGTTCTTC. Its translation is CASGHSLDEQFF.

The chain carries TRBV7-9 and TRBJ2-1; D is unclear. Trimming removed 4 bases at V and 0 bases at J, with 7 bases between. Germline loops: CDR1 SEHNR, CDR2 FQNEAQ (reference sequence). CDR3 size: 14 residues. CDR3 DNA sequence: TGTGCCAGCAGCTCGATGGACTCCTACAATGAGCAGTTCTTC. Its protein is CASSSMDSYNEQFF.

The V and J genes are TRBV30 and TRBJ2-2; tentatively, D is TRBD2 (7 bases). Trimming took 4 bases from V and 7 from J, leaving 16 bases between them. This CDR3 comprises 14 residues. CDR1 is GTSNPN and CDR2 is SVGIG in the germline V gene (reference sequence). CDR3 loop: CAWTPGLGGGELFF. The CDR3 DNA reads TGTGCCTGGACCCCCGGACTAGGGGGCGGGGAGCTGTTTTTT.

The chain employs TRBV11-2 and TRBJ2-7; D possibly corresponds to TRBD2 (5 bases). Germline V gene lookup returns CDR1 SGHAT and CDR2 FQNNGV. V was clipped by 4 bases and J by 2 bases, with 9 bases between them. The CDR3 runs 13 residues. CDR3 sequence (DNA): TGTGCCAGCAGCTCTGCGGGCACCTACGAGCAGTACTTC. Encoded protein: CASSSAGTYEQYF.

J is TRBJ2-1 and V is TRBV27, with a tentative D call TRBD2 (6 bases). CDR1 is MNHEY, CDR2 SMNVEV, per germline (reference sequence). This CDR3 spans 15 amino acids. Trimming stripped 3 bases from V and 6 bases from J, with 15 bases between. As DNA, the CDR3 is TGTGCCAGCAGTTTTATGGGCGGGGTCAGCAATGAGCAGTTCTTC. Protein product: CASSFMGGVSNEQFF.

The chain recombines TRBV5-1 with TRBJ2-7, with a tentative D call TRBD2 (6 bases). V was trimmed by 0 bases and J by 2 bases, leaving 12 bases between them. CDR1 and CDR2 from the germline V gene are SGHRS and YFSETQ. The CDR3 is 15 amino acids. The CDR3 DNA follows: TGCGCCAGCAGCTTGGAAGGGACTCTCACCTACGAGCAGTACTTC. Its protein is CASSLEGTLTYEQYF.

The chain employs TRBV13 and TRBJ2-3, with TRBD2 matching over 7 bases. The trim removed 3 bases at V and 0 bases at J, leaving 12 bases unmatched. The CDR3 sequence is 18 residues long. The germline V gene has CDR1 PRHDT and CDR2 FYEKMQ (reference sequence). This chain's CDR3 is CASSFVGGRGFSTDTQYF. The DNA for the CDR3 is TGTGCCAGCAGCTTTGTCGGCGGGAGAGGGTTTAGCACAGATACGCAGTATTTT.